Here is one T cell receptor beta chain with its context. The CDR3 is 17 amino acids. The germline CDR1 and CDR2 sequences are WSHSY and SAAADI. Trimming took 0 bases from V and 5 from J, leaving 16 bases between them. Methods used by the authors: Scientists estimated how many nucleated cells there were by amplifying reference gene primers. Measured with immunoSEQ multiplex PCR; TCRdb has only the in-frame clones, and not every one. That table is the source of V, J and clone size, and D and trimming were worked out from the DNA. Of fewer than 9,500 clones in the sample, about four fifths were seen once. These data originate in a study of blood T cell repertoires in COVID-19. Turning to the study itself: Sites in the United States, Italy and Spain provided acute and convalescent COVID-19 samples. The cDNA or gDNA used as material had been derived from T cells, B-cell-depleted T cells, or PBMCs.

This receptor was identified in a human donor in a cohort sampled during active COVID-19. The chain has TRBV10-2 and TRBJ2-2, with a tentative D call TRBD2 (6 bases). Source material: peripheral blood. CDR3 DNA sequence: TGCGCCAGCAGTGAGTCTATCTGGGCAGGGAGGACCGGGGAGCTGTTTTTT. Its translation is CASSESIWAGRTGELFF.